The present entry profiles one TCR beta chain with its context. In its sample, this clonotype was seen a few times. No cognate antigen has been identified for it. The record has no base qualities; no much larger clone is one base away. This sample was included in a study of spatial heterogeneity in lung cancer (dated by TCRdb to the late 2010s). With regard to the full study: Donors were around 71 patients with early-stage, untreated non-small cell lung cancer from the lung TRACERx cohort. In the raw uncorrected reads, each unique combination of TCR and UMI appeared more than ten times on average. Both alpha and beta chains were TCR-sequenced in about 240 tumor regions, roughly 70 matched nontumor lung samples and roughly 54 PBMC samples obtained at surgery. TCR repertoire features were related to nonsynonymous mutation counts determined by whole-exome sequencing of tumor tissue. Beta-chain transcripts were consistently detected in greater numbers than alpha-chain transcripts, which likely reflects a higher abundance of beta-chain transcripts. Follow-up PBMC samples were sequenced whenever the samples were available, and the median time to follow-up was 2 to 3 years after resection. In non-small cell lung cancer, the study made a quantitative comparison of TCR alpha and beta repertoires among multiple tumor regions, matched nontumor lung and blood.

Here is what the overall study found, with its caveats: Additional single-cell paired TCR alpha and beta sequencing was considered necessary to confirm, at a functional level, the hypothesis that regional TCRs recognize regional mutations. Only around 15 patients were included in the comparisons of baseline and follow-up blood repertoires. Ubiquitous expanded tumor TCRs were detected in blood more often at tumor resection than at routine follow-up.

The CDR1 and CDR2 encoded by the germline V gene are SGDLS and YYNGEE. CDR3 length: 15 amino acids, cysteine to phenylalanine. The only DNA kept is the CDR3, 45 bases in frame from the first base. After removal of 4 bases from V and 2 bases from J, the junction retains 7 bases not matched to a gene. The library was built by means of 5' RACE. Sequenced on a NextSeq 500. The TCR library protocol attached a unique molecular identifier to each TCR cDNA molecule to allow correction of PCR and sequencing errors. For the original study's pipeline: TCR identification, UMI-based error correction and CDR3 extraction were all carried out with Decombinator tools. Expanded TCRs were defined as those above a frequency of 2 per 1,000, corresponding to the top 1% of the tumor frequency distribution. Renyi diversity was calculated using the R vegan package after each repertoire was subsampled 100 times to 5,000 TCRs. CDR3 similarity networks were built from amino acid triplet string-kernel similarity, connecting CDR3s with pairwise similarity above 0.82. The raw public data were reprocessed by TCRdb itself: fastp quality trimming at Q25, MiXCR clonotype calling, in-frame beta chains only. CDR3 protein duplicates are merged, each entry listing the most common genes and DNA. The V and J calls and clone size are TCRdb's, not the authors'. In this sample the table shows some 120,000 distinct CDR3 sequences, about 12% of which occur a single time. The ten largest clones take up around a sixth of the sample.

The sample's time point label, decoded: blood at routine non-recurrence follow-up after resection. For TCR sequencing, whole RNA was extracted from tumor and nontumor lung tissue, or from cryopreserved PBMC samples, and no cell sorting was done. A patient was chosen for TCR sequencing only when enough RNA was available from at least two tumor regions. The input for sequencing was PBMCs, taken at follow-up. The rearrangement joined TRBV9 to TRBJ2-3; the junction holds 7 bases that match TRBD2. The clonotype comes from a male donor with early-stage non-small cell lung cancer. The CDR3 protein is CASSSGLADTDTQYF. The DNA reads TGTGCCAGCAGCTCGGGGCTAGCGGACACAGATACGCAGTATTTT.